One T cell receptor (beta chain) is described in this entry. Its cognate antigen is unknown. Germline V gene lookup returns CDR1 KGHSH and CDR2 LQKENI. The V gene lost 3 bases and the J gene lost 5 bases, with 13 bases spanning the gap. The CDR3 is made up of 14 amino acids. A mixed TRB-A/B primer pool amplified rearranged TRB by multiplex touch-down PCR. TCRdb called the multiplex PCR reads again in MiXCR, with one record for every CDR3 protein. This table has thousands of distinct CDR3 sequences, more than 25% appearing once. The entry originates in a study of T cell repertoires in aging, cancer and after chemotherapy. As for the study in general: Repeat sampling of healthy donors over several months to years showed clear clonal overlap.

Amplification of TCR beta used genomic DNA extracted from peripheral blood. Study observations and caveats: Age-matched healthy donors had significantly more diverse, less clonal blood TCR repertoires than untreated cancer patients. Healthy donors lost TCR diversity with age mainly through richness, cancer patients through richness and evenness.

V gene TRBV18 combines with J gene TRBJ1-1, with D maybe TRBD1 (5 bases). The TCR comes from a human donor in good health. Source material: blood. CDR3 bases: TGTGCCAGCTCACCTCAGACAGCCCGAACTGAAGCTTTCTTT. It encodes CASSPQTARTEAFF.